This T cell receptor (beta chain) was found in a study of molecular identifiers for immune sequencing clone quantification. TCRdb passed the PCR reads through MiXCR, listing each CDR3 protein once. The profile shows hundreds of thousands of distinct CDR3 sequences, about 20% of them singletons. The germline gives CDR1 SGHTA, CDR2 FQGTGA. With 2 bases removed from V and 6 bases from J, the gap between germline ends came to 21 bases. The CDR3 is made up of 17 amino acids. The sample holds many counts of this clonotype. V usage is TRBV7-3 and J usage is TRBJ2-3; D may be TRBD1 or TRBD2 (5 bases each). The TCR comes from a human donor in good health. Some libraries in this study had Jurkat cell RNA spiked in. Sample: naive CD8+ T cells from blood, with Jurkat cell RNA spiked in. As to subset: FACS-sorted CD8+CD4-CCR7+CD45RA+ naive T cells. CDR3 in amino acids: CASSLSSREQHTDTQYF. The CDR3 DNA is TGTGCCAGCAGCTTATCTTCCAGGGAGCAGCATACGGATACGCAGTATTTT.